Listed below are T cell receptor beta chains from one sample, sequenced in a study of T cell responses to AZD1222 COVID-19 vaccine. Sequencing used immunoSEQ multiplex PCR; TCRdb keeps in-frame clones, though not all of them. Of around 60,000 clones listed, around nine tenths are singletons. Specimen: peripheral blood, collected 28 days after the second dose of the MenACWY control vaccine. The receptors derive from an adult who received the MenACWY meningococcal vaccine as a control. The CDR3 runs from the conserved cysteine through the conserved F or W. The D gene is left open where the match is weak. Only some rows state a clone size, as once, few, many or a class for expanded clones.

CDR3 protein	CDR3 DNA	D gene	V gene	clone size	J gene
CASSSDNGRPYF	TGTGCCAGCAGCTCGGACAACGGGAGGCCCTACTTC	TRBD2	TRBV7-9	once	TRBJ2-7
CATRAGDQPQHF	TGTGCCACCCGGGCGGGGGATCAGCCCCAGCATTTT	-	TRBV10-3	-	TRBJ1-5
CASSQGEGAGTEAFF	TGTGCCAGCAGCCAGGGAGAAGGGGCTGGGACTGAAGCTTTCTTT	-	TRBV4-2	few	TRBJ1-1
CASSAGSIRTGELFF	TGTGCCAGCAGCGCCGGCTCAATTCGGACCGGGGAGCTGTTTTTT	-	TRBV9	-	TRBJ2-2
CASSSGKGEAFF	TGCGCCAGCAGCTCTGGGAAGGGCGAAGCTTTCTTT	-	TRBV5-1	once	TRBJ1-1
CASSIDTPSLAGVNEQFF	TGTGCCAGTAGTATAGATACCCCCTCCCTAGCGGGAGTCAATGAGCAGTTCTTC	TRBD2	TRBV19	-	TRBJ2-1
CASSYSGRGSGAKNIQYF	TGTGCCAGCAGTTACTCGGGTCGAGGGTCTGGAGCCAAAAACATTCAGTACTTC	-	TRBV6-2/TRBV6-3	-	TRBJ2-4
CASSLESVHYEQYF	TGTGCCAGCAGCTTAGAAAGCGTCCACTACGAGCAGTACTTC	-	TRBV11-2	-	TRBJ2-7
CASSLVAGESQFF	TGTGCCAGCAGTTTAGTAGCGGGAGAATCTCAGTTCTTC	TRBD2	TRBV12-3/TRBV12-4	-	TRBJ2-1
CASTPGPNNEQFF	TGTGCCAGCACCCCCGGGCCGAACAATGAGCAGTTCTTC	-	TRBV5-8	-	TRBJ2-1
CASSFSREQYF	TGTGCCAGCAGCTTTTCCCGCGAGCAGTACTTC	-	TRBV5-6	-	TRBJ2-7
CASSSRTGNNEQFF	TGTGCCAGCAGCTCCCGGACAGGGAACAATGAGCAGTTCTTC	TRBD1	TRBV7-9	once	TRBJ2-1
CATGPSDYGYTF	TGTGCCACTGGTCCCTCGGACTATGGCTACACCTTC	-	TRBV28	-	TRBJ1-2
CASRAGQGATYEQYF	TGTGCCAGCAGGGCCGGACAGGGGGCGACGTACGAGCAGTACTTC	TRBD1	TRBV6-5	once	TRBJ2-7
CATSDSRTGASGGYTF	TGTGCCACCAGTGATAGCCGGACAGGGGCATCGGGGGGCTACACCTTC	TRBD1	TRBV24-1	once	TRBJ1-2
CASSALRGQGVNDEQYF	TGTGCCAGTAGTGCCCTCCGGGGACAGGGAGTCAATGACGAGCAGTACTTC	TRBD1	TRBV19	-	TRBJ2-7
CASSLTGDKNIQYF	TGCGCCAGCAGCCTAACAGGGGACAAAAACATTCAGTACTTC	TRBD1	TRBV4-1	-	TRBJ2-4
CASSAASNSGNTIYF	TGTGCCAGCAGTGCAGCCTCAAACTCTGGAAACACCATATATTTT	-	TRBV2	few	TRBJ1-3
CASRHSSSYEQYF	TGTGCCAGCAGACACTCGTCTTCCTACGAGCAGTACTTC	-	TRBV5-6	-	TRBJ2-7
CASSLQGSEQETQYF	TGCGCCAGCAGCTTGCAGGGTTCAGAGCAAGAGACCCAGTACTTC	-	TRBV5-1	-	TRBJ2-5
CASSQEPTGGDTEAFF	TGCGCCAGCAGCCAAGAGCCGACCGGGGGAGACACTGAAGCTTTCTTT	-	TRBV4-1	-	TRBJ1-1
CASSLAGTKETQYF	TGTGCCAGCAGCTTAGCAGGGACTAAAGAGACCCAGTACTTC	TRBD2	TRBV11-2	medium-sized	TRBJ2-5
CASSLSSVANTGELFF	TGCGCCAGCAGCTTGAGTAGCGTCGCGAACACCGGGGAGCTGTTTTTT	-	TRBV5-1	-	TRBJ2-2
CASSGLLIISYTF	TGTGCCAGCAGCGGTCTCCTGATCATCTCCTACACCTTC	-	TRBV2	-	TRBJ1-2
CTAGTPASYEQYF	TGTACCGCCGGCACACCAGCTTCCTACGAGCAGTACTTC	-	TRBV21-1	-	TRBJ2-7
CASSNSGSRSYEQYF	TGTGCCAGCAGCAATAGCGGGAGTAGGTCCTACGAGCAGTACTTC	TRBD2	TRBV7-3	-	TRBJ2-7
CASSLGVRETQYF	TGTGCCAGCAGCTTGGGGGTGCGAGAGACCCAGTACTTC	-	TRBV7-9	-	TRBJ2-5
CASSLAQATDTQYF	TGTGCCAGCAGCTTAGCCCAAGCAACAGATACGCAGTATTTT	-	TRBV7-9	-	TRBJ2-3
CASSEVWAATNEKLFF	TGTGCCAGCAGTGAAGTCTGGGCCGCAACTAATGAAAAACTGTTTTTT	-	TRBV2	-	TRBJ1-4